This T cell receptor beta chain was recorded in a study of cytomegalovirus exposure and HLA in healthy donors. The germline V gene encodes CDR1 GTSNPN and CDR2 SVGIG (reference sequence). V lost 5 bases and J lost 1, with 11 bases in between. The CDR3 covers 13 residues. 60 Vbeta and 13 Jbeta primers were used in PCR. Sequencing was performed with immunoSEQ multiplex PCR; in TCRdb, only in-frame clones are kept and a portion is missing. Among roughly 120,000 clones listed, over 60% were seen once. Material: PBMCs. This receptor was taken from a woman aged 55-69 years in good health and CMV-seropositive. The chain joins TRBV30 to TRBJ1-1; D not certain. The CDR3 reads CAWSLYRNTEAFF. The CDR3 coding sequence is TGTGCCTGGTCTCTTTATAGGAACACTGAAGCTTTCTTT.